Reported below is one T cell receptor beta chain. Germline CDR1 is SGHRS and CDR2 is YFSETQ. The J segment lost 3 bases and the V segment lost 0 bases, leaving 3 bases of the junction unmatched. This CDR3 contains 15 residues. This entry belongs to a study of blood T cell repertoires in COVID-19. Turning to the study itself: In each case, the material was cDNA or gDNA derived from T cells, B-cell-depleted T cells, or PBMCs.

Only in-frame clones appear in the TCRdb table, and some are missing; sequencing was by immunoSEQ multiplex PCR. Of around 33,000 clones detected, roughly 73% appear once; the ten largest clones hold over 12%. Sequencing was done on a sample of peripheral blood. The sequence derives from a man older than 75 with active or convalescent COVID-19. V is TRBV5-1 and J is TRBJ2-5, with 9 nucleotides matching TRBD1. CDR3 nucleotide sequence: TGCGCCAGCAGCTTGGGCAGGGACAGGGAAGAGACCCAGTACTTC. This encodes CASSLGRDREETQYF.